This is a list of T cell receptor beta chains from one sample in a study of patients and donors after allogeneic stem cell transplantation. MiXCR was run by TCRdb on the RT-PCR reads, yielding one entry per CDR3 protein. This sample has 20,000 or so distinct CDR3 sequences, with around 28% found just once. Sequenced input: blood, either unsorted or a sorted T cell fraction (not recorded which). The source of these receptors is a human donor who was either an allogeneic HSCT recipient or a stem cell or donor lymphocyte infusion donor (not recorded which). It is not recorded whose cells these are; they may come from a transplant donor. CDR3s include the opening cysteine and the closing phenylalanine or tryptophan. Some rows have no size entry. The others give once, few or many, or a class for an expanded clone.

j_call clone_size v_call cdr3_aa
TRBJ2-2 few TRBV5-5 CASSPIGPGLIRTGELFF
TRBJ1-1 . TRBV6-2/TRBV6-3 CASSYGMNTEAFF
TRBJ2-1 . TRBV19 CASSTRGGSYNEQFF
TRBJ1-2 few TRBV7-2 CASSRLGRGLHGYTF
TRBJ1-3 . TRBV6-6 CASSQNKGGGNTIYF
TRBJ1-2 . TRBV7-6 CASSLGGVPYGYTF
TRBJ1-2 few TRBV6-6 CASRRTVNNYGYTF
TRBJ1-6 . TRBV6-6 CVSAAGVSPLHF
TRBJ2-7 few TRBV5-1 CASSPGQVYEQYF
TRBJ1-4 few TRBV4-3 CASSQDFHGEKLFF
TRBJ1-2 medium-sized TRBV30 CAWTKFGYGYTF
TRBJ1-5 hyperexpanded TRBV7-9 CASSLGGGRQPQHF
TRBJ1-1 . TRBV12-3/TRBV12-4 CASTLGWGGNTEAFF
TRBJ2-1 once TRBV29-1 CSAGGNEQFF
TRBJ1-2 many TRBV10-3 CAITRGAGNYGYTF
TRBJ1-3 few TRBV12-3/TRBV12-4 CASSFSFGNTIYF
TRBJ1-5 . TRBV27 CASSLFPRGNQPQHF
TRBJ2-3 . TRBV5-4 CASSSSRGTDTQYF
TRBJ1-2 few TRBV4-3 CASSQERPWVSGYTF
TRBJ1-5 few TRBV28 CASSLVGDRAQPQHF